Each of the 27 T cell receptor beta chains below was sequenced from the same sample in a study of cytomegalovirus exposure and HLA in healthy donors. PCR amplification relied on 60 Vbeta primers (plus 13 Jbeta primers). Generated by immunoSEQ multiplex PCR, the TCRdb table keeps only in-frame clones and is missing some. Its table lists about 99,000 clones. Sequencing was done on a sample of PBMCs. The receptors stem from a man between 35 and 55 years old in good health and CMV-seronegative.

The V call is TRBV18, the J call TRBJ2-7; possibly TRBD2 for D (6 bases). The CDR3 has 14 residues. V shed 2 bases and J shed 5 bases, with 13 bases lying between them. Germline V CDR1 and CDR2: KGHSH, LQKENI. The CDR3 DNA sequence: TGTGCCAGCTCACCAGAATCCCGGGGGAACGAGCAGTACTTC. Encoded protein: CASSPESRGNEQYF.

The chain has TRBV30 and TRBJ2-7; a possible D gene is TRBD1 (6 bases). Per germline, CDR1 GTSNPN and CDR2 SVGIG (reference sequence). V lost 4 bases, J lost 5 bases, and 12 bases lay in between. This CDR3 is built from 12 residues. Written as DNA, the CDR3 is TGTGCCTGGATCCAGGGGCCCAACGAGCAGTACTTC. Amino acids: CAWIQGPNEQYF.

The CDR3 nucleotides read TGCGCCAGCAGCCCCGGGACAGCGAACACTGAAGCTTTCTTT. This translates into CASSPGTANTEAFF. The chain couples TRBV4-1 to TRBJ1-1; 7 nucleotides match TRBD1. Trimming removed 4 bases from V and 1 base from J; junction bases left unmatched: 3. This CDR3 spans 14 amino acids. CDR1 is MGHRA, CDR2 YSYEKL, per germline.

The rearrangement uses TRBV5-1 and TRBJ2-2, with 11 bases that match TRBD2. The CDR3 sequence is 16 residues long. Trimming cost V 4 bases and J 5 bases; bases outside gene matches: 7. The germline CDR1 and CDR2 sequences are SGHRS and YFSETQ. Written as DNA, the CDR3 is TGCGCCAGCAGCCCTTTTACTAGCGGGAGTACCGGGGAGCTGTTTTTT. Its protein product is CASSPFTSGSTGELFF.

The J gene is TRBJ2-7, the V gene TRBV9; D remains unclear. CDR1 and CDR2 from the germline V gene are SGDLS and YYNGEE. This CDR3 is 13 amino acids long. Between the trimmed V and J ends, which lost 0 bases and 2 bases, there was a span of 6 bases. The CDR3 is CASSVALTYEQYF. CDR3 in DNA: TGTGCCAGCAGCGTAGCCCTAACCTACGAGCAGTACTTC.

V is TRBV5-5 and J is TRBJ2-2, with a possible D match to TRBD1 (5 bases). The CDR3 is 16 amino acids. Germline assignment: CDR1 SGHKS and CDR2 YYEKEE (reference sequence). Trimming removed 1 base from V and 2 bases from J, with 12 bases in between. Here the CDR3 DNA reads TGTGCCAGCAGCTTGTATCAGGGTAGAAACACCGGGGAGCTGTTTTTT. Its translation is CASSLYQGRNTGELFF.

The chain is built from TRBV5-1 and TRBJ1-3, with 8 nucleotides matching TRBD1. V lost 1 base, J lost 4 bases, and 4 bases stayed unmatched. Germline V gene lookup returns CDR1 SGHRS and CDR2 YFSETQ. The CDR3 has 15 amino acids. The CDR3 reads CASSLTGGMGNTIYF. The CDR3 DNA follows: TGCGCCAGCAGCTTGACAGGGGGTATGGGAAACACCATATATTTT.

The chain combines TRBV10-2 with TRBJ1-5; weak D call: TRBD1 (5 bases). The germline V gene has CDR1 WSHSY and CDR2 SAAADI. Trimming shortened V by 5 bases and J by 2 bases, and 13 bases separated the two germline ends. The CDR3 extends over 15 amino acids. The CDR3 region is CASSSGTGGNQPQHF. Written as DNA, the CDR3 is TGCGCCAGCAGTTCCGGGACGGGGGGCAATCAGCCCCAGCATTTT.

The chain employs TRBV5-4 and TRBJ1-1; 10 bases fit TRBD1. Looked up from germline, CDR1 is SGHNT and CDR2 is YYREEE (reference sequence). The CDR3 runs to 15 residues. V trimming: 4 bases; J trimming: 6 bases; junction bases outside the gene matches: 9. CDR3 nucleotide sequence: TGTGCCAGCAGCGGGCCGGGACAGGGGTCGCCTGAAGCTTTCTTT. As protein: CASSGPGQGSPEAFF.

This chain links TRBV11-2 with TRBJ2-7; 8 bases line up with TRBD2. This CDR3 is built from 16 residues. Trimming removed 5 bases from V and 2 bases from J; junction bases left unmatched: 11. Germline loops: CDR1 SGHAT, CDR2 FQNNGV. CDR3: CASSPSGGMIPYEQYF. CDR3 DNA sequence: TGTGCCAGCAGCCCTTCGGGGGGGATGATACCCTACGAGCAGTACTTC.

The chain combines TRBV30 with TRBJ1-6; no reliable D call. The germline CDR1 and CDR2 sequences are GTSNPN and SVGIG (reference sequence). V lost 0 bases and J lost 8, with 11 bases in between. CDR3 length equals 14 residues. CDR3 DNA sequence: TGTGCCTGGAGTGTACAGCTATCCGATTCACCCCTCCACTTT. This translates into CAWSVQLSDSPLHF.

V is TRBV4-3 and J is TRBJ1-6; TRBD1 aligns across 8 bases. V lost 0 bases to trimming and J lost 10 bases; unmatched junction nucleotides: 2. The CDR3 runs 14 residues. The germline V gene has CDR1 LGHNA and CDR2 YSLEER. The CDR3 loop reads CASSQDTGGSPLHF. The CDR3 coding sequence is TGCGCCAGCAGCCAAGATACAGGGGGGTCACCCCTCCACTTT.

This chain connects TRBV7-9 to TRBJ2-5; D remains ambiguous. The germline gives CDR1 SEHNR, CDR2 FQNEAQ (reference sequence). The CDR3 has 15 residues. V was cut by 0 bases and J by 5 bases, with 13 bases left in between. The CDR3 DNA reads TGTGCCAGCAGCTTAGCAGGCCGACACCCGGAGACCCAGTACTTC. Translation gives CASSLAGRHPETQYF.

The rearrangement uses TRBV6-1 and TRBJ1-1; D remains unclear. CDR3 length: 13 amino acids. Germline CDR1 is MNHNS and CDR2 is SASEGT. Trimming cost V 5 bases and J 2 bases, with 9 bases left between them. CDR3 coding DNA: TGTGCCAGCAGTAAAGATTCAAACACTGAAGCTTTCTTT. The encoded protein is CASSKDSNTEAFF.

The chain combines TRBV5-1 with TRBJ1-3; 8 bases fit TRBD1. CDR3 length equals 14 residues. CDR1 is SGHRS and CDR2 is YFSETQ in the germline V gene. J lost 2 bases, V lost 4 bases, and 2 bases had no gene match. For the CDR3, the DNA is TGCGCCAGCAGCCCGGACAGGGCTGGAAACACCATATATTTT. Its translation: CASSPDRAGNTIYF.

This chain connects TRBV4-3 to TRBJ2-7, with TRBD1 matching 10 bases. The J segment lost 5 bases and the V segment lost 1 base, leaving 2 bases of the junction unmatched. The CDR3 length is 14 residues. The V gene's germline CDR1 is LGHNA and CDR2 YSLEER. This CDR3 reads CASSQGQGANEQYF. In DNA, the CDR3 is TGCGCCAGCAGCCAAGGACAGGGGGCGAACGAGCAGTACTTC.

With respect to this clone: Germline and junction disagree at one end, which may indicate a read error. V is TRBV2 and J is TRBJ2-2; TRBD2 matches at 10 bases. The CDR3 contains 16 residues. Germline CDR1 SNHLY, CDR2 FYNNEI. CDR3 coding DNA: TGTGCCAGCAGAGAAGCGGGAGGGACGAACACCGGGGAGCTGTTTTTT. Amino acid sequence: CASREAGGTNTGELFF.

J is TRBJ1-1 and V is TRBV5-1; the D gene is possibly TRBD1 (6 bases). The CDR3 consists of 16 residues. V lost 2 bases to trimming and J lost 0 bases, with 14 bases between them. The germline V gene encodes CDR1 SGHRS and CDR2 YFSETQ. The CDR3 DNA reads as TGCGCCAGCAGCTTTTCGGACAGCCATCTGAACACTGAAGCTTTCTTT. Translation: CASSFSDSHLNTEAFF.

A word on this clone: This CDR3 is also generated by other DNA sequences in the sample. The V gene is TRBV10-1, the J gene TRBJ2-2, with TRBD1 identical over 7 bases. Trimming at V came to 5 bases and at J to 4 bases, leaving 1 base not matched to a gene. CDR1 is WNHNN and CDR2 is SYGVQD in the germline V gene (reference sequence). This CDR3 region has 13 residues. The CDR3 spells CASSQGVTGELFF. Written as DNA, the CDR3 is TGCGCCAGCAGTCAGGGGGTCACCGGGGAGCTGTTTTTT.

The chain is built from TRBV11-2 and TRBJ1-2, with TRBD1 matching over 7 bases. The junction had 11 bases not matched to a gene; V was cut back by 5 bases and J by 5 bases. Germline CDR1 and CDR2: SGHAT and FQNNGV. There are 15 residues in the CDR3. The CDR3 DNA sequence: TGTGCCAGCAGCCTAACCGGGACAGAACTATATGGCTACACCTTC. Translating gives CASSLTGTELYGYTF.

V and J are TRBV27 and TRBJ2-3; D not certain. The CDR3 spans 16 residues. The ends were cut back, 8 bases at V and 4 bases at J, with 22 bases in the middle. Germline V gives CDR1 MNHEY, CDR2 SMNVEV (reference sequence). This CDR3 reads CASVGFRAQGSDTQYF. The DNA for the CDR3 is TGTGCCAGCGTCGGGTTTAGAGCCCAAGGTTCAGATACGCAGTATTTT.

This chain links TRBV30 with TRBJ1-1; 8 nucleotides align to TRBD1. Germline lookup yields CDR1 GTSNPN and CDR2 SVGIG (reference sequence). The CDR3 spans 17 residues. The V gene end was trimmed by 4 bases and the J gene end by 0 bases; junction bases not matched to a gene: 13. CDR3 protein: CAWTQRGTGYMNTEAFF. Here the CDR3 DNA reads TGTGCCTGGACCCAAAGGGGGACAGGCTACATGAACACTGAAGCTTTCTTT.

The gene calls are TRBV7-8 and TRBJ2-5; 11 bases map to TRBD2. TRBJ2-7 matches the DNA end more closely, so the J call is doubtful. The germline gives CDR1 SGHVS, CDR2 FQNEAQ. There are 15 residues in the CDR3. CDR3: CASSSISGRAVEQYF. In nucleotides, the CDR3 is TGTGCCAGCAGCTCAATTAGCGGGAGGGCCGTCGAGCAGTACTTC.

The rearrangement joins TRBV30 to TRBJ1-6; 7 positions match TRBD1. Per germline, CDR1 GTSNPN and CDR2 SVGIG (reference sequence). The CDR3 covers 15 residues. After removal of 1 base from V and 10 bases from J, the junction contained 10 bases not matched to a gene. CDR3 in amino acids: CAWSERQGPASPLHF. CDR3 in DNA: TGTGCCTGGAGTGAGAGACAGGGTCCTGCCTCACCCCTCCACTTT. Using reference TRBV30 and TRBJ1-6 for the parts outside the CDR3, the full variable domain is SQTIHQWPATLVQPVGSPLSLECTVEGTSNPNLYWYRQAAGRGLQLLFYSVGIGQISSEVPQNLSASRPQDRQFILSSKKLLLSDSGFYLCAWSERQGPASPLHFGNGTRLTVT.

The rearrangement joins TRBV18 to TRBJ2-3; D is uncertain. V shed 6 bases and J shed 6 bases, with 10 bases lying between them. This CDR3 spans 12 amino acids. Germline CDR1 is KGHSH and CDR2 is LQKENI. DNA of the CDR3: TGTGCCAGCTCGCGTTATCTCGATACGCAGTATTTT. This codes for CASSRYLDTQYF.

The chain employs TRBV7-2 and TRBJ1-2; 7 nucleotides agree with TRBD1. In germline, CDR1 is SGHTA, CDR2 FQGNSA. The CDR3 extends over 15 amino acids. V lost 3 bases to trimming and J lost 9 bases; unmatched junction nucleotides: 13. This CDR3 reads CASSFSNDRARSYTF. The CDR3 region has the DNA TGTGCCAGCAGCTTTAGCAACGACAGGGCCCGAAGCTACACCTTC.

The rearrangement uses TRBV7-2 and TRBJ2-3; a weak D match, TRBD2 (5 bases). The CDR3 covers 15 residues. Trimming shortened V by 4 bases and J by 4 bases, and 15 bases separated the two germline ends. CDR1 and CDR2 (germline): SGHTA, FQGNSA. CDR3 in DNA: TGTGCCAGCAGCTCCCAACTAGGCGAGGCAGATACGCAGTATTTT. Residues: CASSSQLGEADTQYF.